These 21 T cell receptor beta chains were all obtained from the same sample, sequenced in a study of cytomegalovirus exposure and HLA in healthy donors. The PCR employed 60 Vbeta primers together with 13 Jbeta primers. The table came from immunoSEQ multiplex PCR; TCRdb's copy has only in-frame clones and leaves some out. The sample carries about 130,000 clones, roughly 72% recorded once. Material: PBMCs. These receptor sequences come from a woman aged 45 to 65 in good health and CMV-seronegative.

The chain combines TRBV6-5 with TRBJ1-5; the D gene is possibly TRBD1 (6 bases). The length of the CDR3 is 13 residues. CDR1 and CDR2 (germline): MNHEY, SVGAGI. With 8 bases removed from V and 3 bases from J, the gap between germline ends came to 11 bases. CDR3 sequence reads: CASGRGVNQPQHF. The CDR3 nucleotides are TGTGCCAGCGGGAGGGGGGTCAATCAGCCCCAGCATTTT.

This chain connects TRBV7-2 to TRBJ2-3, with TRBD2 as a possible D gene (6 bases). The CDR3 has 16 residues. From germline, CDR1 is SGHTA and CDR2 FQGNSA. V was shortened by 4 bases and J by 7 bases, with 21 bases between the two germline ends. The CDR3 is CASSSNGPRGGNTQYF. Written as DNA, the CDR3 is TGTGCCAGCAGCTCAAACGGGCCACGGGGCGGGAATACGCAGTATTTT.

This clone was observed a handful of times. One junction end does not reproduce the germline sequence, and a read error may be involved. The V call is TRBV7-9, the J call TRBJ2-7; 7 bases map to TRBD2. The CDR3 sequence is 12 residues long. CDR1 is SEHNR, CDR2 FQNEAQ, per germline (reference sequence). In nucleotides, the CDR3 is TGTTCCAGCACGGGGACTAACTACGAGCAGTACTTC. Protein sequence: CSSTGTNYEQYF.

The chain has TRBV28 and TRBJ1-5, with TRBD1 matching over 8 bases. CDR1 and CDR2 from the germline V gene are MDHEN and SYDVKM. The CDR3 has 12 residues. The V gene end was trimmed by 8 bases and the J gene end by 7 bases; junction bases not matched to a gene: 4. The CDR3 coding sequence is TGTGCCAGCCGACAGGGGTCGCAGCCCCAGCATTTT. Its translation: CASRQGSQPQHF.

This clone was detected only a few times. This rearrangement joins TRBV7-2 to TRBJ2-3; 8 bases fit TRBD2. Germline CDR1 is SGHTA and CDR2 is FQGNSA. This CDR3 is built from 15 residues. The V segment lost 5 bases and the J segment 2 bases; nucleotides outside the gene matches: 6. The CDR3 spells CASSPLAGFTDTQYF. DNA for the CDR3: TGTGCCAGCAGCCCGCTAGCGGGCTTCACAGATACGCAGTATTTT.

The sample holds a few counts of this clone. This chain connects TRBV4-1 to TRBJ2-4, with D maybe TRBD2 (7 bases). The V and J ends lost 0 bases and 3 bases respectively, with 15 bases between them. The CDR3 length is 17 residues. CDR1 and CDR2 from the germline V gene are MGHRA and YSYEKL. CDR3 residues: CASSQDRGGLGKNIQYF. For the CDR3, the DNA is TGCGCCAGCAGCCAAGATAGGGGGGGACTGGGCAAAAACATTCAGTACTTC.

V usage is TRBV28 and J usage is TRBJ1-4; D is uncertain. This CDR3 comprises 15 residues. V lost 4 bases to trimming and J lost 0 bases, with 9 bases between them. CDR1 is MDHEN, CDR2 SYDVKM, per germline. The DNA of the CDR3 is TGTGCCAGCAGTTCGCGGCCACCAACTAATGAAAAACTGTTTTTT. This translates into CASSSRPPTNEKLFF. Full variable domain (missing parts from reference TRBV28 and TRBJ1-4): DVKVTQSSRYLVKRTGEKVFLECVQDMDHENMFWYRQDPGLGLRLIYFSYDVKMKEKGDIPEGYSVSREKKERFSLILESASTNQTSMYLCASSSRPPTNEKLFFGSGTQLSVL.

This clone appeared a single time. The chain carries TRBV11-3 and TRBJ2-5; unclear D gene. Trimming removed 3 bases from V and 1 base from J, with 6 bases in between. The CDR3 has 13 amino acids. The germline V gene encodes CDR1 SGHNT and CDR2 YENEEA. The CDR3 loop reads CASSFPSQETQYF. CDR3 nucleotides: TGTGCCAGCAGCTTTCCTAGCCAAGAGACCCAGTACTTC.

The CDR3 DNA is TGTGCCAGCAGCTTAGCGAGGAGCGGGGCCTCCTACAATGAGCAGTTCTTC. It translates to CASSLARSGASYNEQFF. The rearrangement joins TRBV7-9 to TRBJ2-1, with TRBD2 identical over 7 bases. The germline V gene encodes CDR1 SEHNR and CDR2 FQNEAQ (reference sequence). V dropped 0 bases and J dropped 0; count of bases not matched to a gene: 5. CDR3 length: 17 amino acids.

The genes are TRBV4-2 and TRBJ2-1, with D perhaps matching TRBD1 (6 bases). The germline V and J ends were trimmed by 4 bases and 5 bases, with 12 bases remaining between them. The length of the CDR3 is 14 residues. The germline V gene has CDR1 LGHNA and CDR2 YNFKEQ. The chain's CDR3 is CASSLGQTDNEQFF. CDR3 coding DNA: TGTGCCAGCAGCCTAGGACAGACCGACAATGAGCAGTTCTTC.

The chain combines TRBV9 with TRBJ1-2; D is unclear. Germline V gene lookup returns CDR1 SGDLS and CDR2 YYNGEE. V was trimmed by 3 bases and J by 7 bases, leaving 22 bases between them. This CDR3 comprises 16 residues. CDR3 coding DNA: TGTGCCAGCAGCGCCCCACCCCTTACCAAATCAGGTGGCTACACCTTC. Amino acid sequence: CASSAPPLTKSGGYTF.

The chain couples TRBV25-1 to TRBJ1-3; the D is unclear. V dropped 5 bases and J dropped 0 bases, with 5 bases sitting between them. The CDR3 spans 13 residues. Germline assignment: CDR1 MGHDK and CDR2 SYGVNS. The CDR3 loop reads CASSLSSGNTIYF. DNA for the CDR3: TGTGCCAGCAGTTTATCCTCTGGAAACACCATATATTTT.

The chain links TRBV4-2 to TRBJ2-3; 10 positions agree with TRBD1. This CDR3 has 15 residues. V shed 5 bases, J shed 4 bases, and the junction held 6 bases outside the gene matches. In germline, CDR1 is LGHNA, CDR2 YNFKEQ. The CDR3 coding sequence is TGTGCCAGCAGCAATGGACAGGGGGTTTCAGATACGCAGTATTTT. It yields the protein CASSNGQGVSDTQYF.

This CDR3 reads CASSVGLAGSRTYNDEQFF. The CDR3 DNA sequence: TGTGCCAGCAGCGTCGGGCTAGCGGGATCACGAACCTACAATGATGAGCAGTTCTTC. This chain uses TRBV9 with TRBJ2-1; 9 bases match TRBD2. Per germline, CDR1 SGDLS and CDR2 YYNGEE. The CDR3 covers 19 residues. V trimming: 2 bases; J trimming: 8 bases; junction bases outside the gene matches: 20.

This chain joins TRBV27 and TRBJ1-4; D unresolved. This CDR3 region has 12 residues. Between the trimmed V and J ends, which lost 4 bases and 4 bases, there was a span of 4 bases. Germline values: CDR1 MNHEY, CDR2 SMNVEV (reference sequence). In nucleotides, the CDR3 is TGTGCCAGCAGTTCGGGTAATGAAAAACTGTTTTTT. It is translated as CASSSGNEKLFF. The variable domain in full, with the rest retrieved from reference TRBV27 and TRBJ1-4, is EAQVTQNPRYLITVTGKKLTVTCSQNMNHEYMSWYRQDPGLGLRQIYYSMNVEVTDKGDVPEGYKVSRKEKRNFPLILESPSPNQTSLYFCASSSGNEKLFFGSGTQLSVL.

The V gene is TRBV19, the J gene TRBJ1-1, with D uncertain. V was trimmed by 10 bases and J by 4 bases, leaving 13 bases between them. CDR1 LNHDA and CDR2 SQIVND come from the germline V gene (reference sequence). The CDR3 length is 12 residues. The CDR3: CATRSLTTEAFF. Here the CDR3 DNA reads TGTGCCACGAGAAGTTTAACCACTGAAGCTTTCTTT.

This chain uses TRBV4-1 with TRBJ1-1; TRBD1 aligns across 9 bases. V lost 4 bases to trimming and J lost 4 bases; unmatched junction nucleotides: 7. There are 15 residues in the CDR3. The V gene's germline CDR1 is MGHRA and CDR2 YSYEKL. This CDR3 is CASSRRQGDPTEAFF. DNA for the CDR3: TGCGCCAGCAGCCGCCGACAGGGGGACCCCACTGAAGCTTTCTTT.

The chain recombines TRBV29-1 with TRBJ2-3; D is uncertain. The CDR3 consists of 12 residues. Trimming stripped 7 bases from V and 2 bases from J, with 10 bases between. Germline V gene sequence: CDR1 SQVTM, CDR2 ANQGSEA. The CDR3 is CSALKATDTQYF. CDR3 nucleotides: TGCAGCGCACTAAAGGCCACAGATACGCAGTATTTT.

The sample holds a few counts of this clone. The gene calls are TRBV27 and TRBJ2-1; a weak D match, TRBD2 (6 bases). CDR3 length: 13 amino acids. Per the germline V gene, CDR1 is MNHEY and CDR2 is SMNVEV (reference sequence). V dropped 6 bases and J dropped 6 bases, with 12 bases sitting between them. The CDR3 DNA reads TGTGCCAGCAGGGGGGGATCTGTCAATGAGCAGTTCTTC. Encoded protein: CASRGGSVNEQFF.

J is TRBJ2-3 and V is TRBV27; 9 positions agree with TRBD2. Germline lookup yields CDR1 MNHEY and CDR2 SMNVEV (reference sequence). The V and J ends lost 7 bases and 3 bases, in that order; junction bases with no gene match: 8. CDR3 length equals 15 residues. The CDR3 spells CASISSGSPTDTQYF. CDR3 coding DNA: TGTGCCAGCATAAGTAGCGGGAGTCCAACAGATACGCAGTATTTT.

V gene TRBV28 combines with J gene TRBJ2-5; tentative D call: TRBD1 (6 bases). The CDR3 is made up of 15 amino acids. The germline gives CDR1 MDHEN, CDR2 SYDVKM. The V end was cut by 3 bases, the J end by 1 base, with 12 bases between. The CDR3 is CASSFQGTRQETQYF. CDR3 DNA sequence: TGTGCCAGCAGTTTTCAAGGGACACGCCAAGAGACCCAGTACTTC.